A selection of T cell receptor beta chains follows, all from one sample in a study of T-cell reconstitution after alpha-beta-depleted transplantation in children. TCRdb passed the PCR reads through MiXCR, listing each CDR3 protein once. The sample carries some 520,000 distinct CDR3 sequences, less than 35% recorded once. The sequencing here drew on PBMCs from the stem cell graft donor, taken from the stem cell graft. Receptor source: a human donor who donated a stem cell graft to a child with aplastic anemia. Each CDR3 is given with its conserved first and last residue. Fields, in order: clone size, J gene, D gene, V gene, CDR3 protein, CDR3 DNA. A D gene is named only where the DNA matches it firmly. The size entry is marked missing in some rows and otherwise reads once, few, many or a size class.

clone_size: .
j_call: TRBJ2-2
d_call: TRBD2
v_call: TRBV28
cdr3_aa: CASSLGTMSTGELFF
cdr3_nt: TGTGCCAGCAGTCTCGGGACTATGAGCACCGGGGAGCTGTTTTTT

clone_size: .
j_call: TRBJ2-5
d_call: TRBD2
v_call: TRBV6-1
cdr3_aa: CASSERGLAGEGSRETQYF
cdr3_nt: TGTGCCAGCAGTGAAAGGGGACTAGCGGGAGAAGGAAGCCGAGAGACCCAGTACTTC

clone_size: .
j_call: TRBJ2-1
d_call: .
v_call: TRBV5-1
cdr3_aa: CASSLEMVRYNEQFF
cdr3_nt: TGCGCCAGCAGCTTGGAGATGGTACGGTACAATGAGCAGTTCTTC

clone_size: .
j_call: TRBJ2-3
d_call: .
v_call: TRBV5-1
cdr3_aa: CASSLISSSGTDTQYF
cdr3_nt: TGCGCCAGCAGCTTGATCTCCAGCAGCGGCACAGATACGCAGTATTTT

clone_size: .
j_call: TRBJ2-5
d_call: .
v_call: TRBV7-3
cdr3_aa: CASSLTGLGETQYF
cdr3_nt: TGTGCCAGCAGCTTAACAGGGTTAGGGGAGACCCAGTACTTC

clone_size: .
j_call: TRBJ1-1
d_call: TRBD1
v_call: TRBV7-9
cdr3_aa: CASSSVPGQGENTEAFF
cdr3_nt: TGTGCCAGCAGCTCAGTCCCGGGACAGGGAGAGAACACTGAAGCTTTCTTT

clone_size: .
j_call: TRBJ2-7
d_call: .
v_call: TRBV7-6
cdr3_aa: CASSSGAGSSYEQYF
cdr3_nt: TGTGCCAGCAGCTCCGGGGCAGGAAGCTCCTACGAGCAGTACTTC

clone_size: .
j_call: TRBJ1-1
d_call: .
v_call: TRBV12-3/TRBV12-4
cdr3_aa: CASSLGQTVQVFF
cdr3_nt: TGTGCCAGCAGTCTCGGACAGACGGTCCAAGTCTTCTTT

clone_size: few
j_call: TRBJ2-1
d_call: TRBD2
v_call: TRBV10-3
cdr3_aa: CAISGTSGSNEQFF
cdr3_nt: TGTGCCATCAGTGGGACTAGCGGGAGCAATGAGCAGTTCTTC

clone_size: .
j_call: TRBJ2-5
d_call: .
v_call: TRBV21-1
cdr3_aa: CASSNQQGPPYYQETQYF
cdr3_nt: TGTGCCAGCAGCAACCAACAGGGACCTCCTTATTACCAAGAGACCCAGTACTTC

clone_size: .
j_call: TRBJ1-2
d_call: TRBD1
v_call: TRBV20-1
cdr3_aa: CSARGTGAHYGYTF
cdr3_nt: TGCAGTGCTAGAGGGACAGGGGCCCACTATGGCTACACCTTC

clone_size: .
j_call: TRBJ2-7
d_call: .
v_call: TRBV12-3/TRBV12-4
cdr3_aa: CATSALGKQYF
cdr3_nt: TGTGCCACCTCAGCGCTAGGGAAGCAGTACTTC

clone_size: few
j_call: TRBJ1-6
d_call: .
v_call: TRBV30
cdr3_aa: CAWSVDRTKGFNNSPLHF
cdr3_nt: TGTGCCTGGAGTGTAGACCGCACTAAGGGATTTAATAATTCACCCCTCCACTTT

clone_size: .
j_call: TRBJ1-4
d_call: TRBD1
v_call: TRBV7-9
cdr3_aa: CASSFRQGGEKLFF
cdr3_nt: TGTGCCAGCAGCTTTCGACAGGGTGGGGAAAAACTGTTTTTT

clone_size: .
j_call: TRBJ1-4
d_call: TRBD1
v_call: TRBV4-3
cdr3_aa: CASSRGTGGTTNEKLFF
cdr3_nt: TGCGCCAGCAGCCGCGGGACAGGGGGCACGACTAATGAAAAACTGTTTTTT

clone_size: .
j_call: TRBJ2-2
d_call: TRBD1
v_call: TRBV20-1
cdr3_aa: CSAIGTDNTGELFF
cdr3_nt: TGCAGTGCAATTGGGACAGACAACACCGGGGAGCTGTTTTTT

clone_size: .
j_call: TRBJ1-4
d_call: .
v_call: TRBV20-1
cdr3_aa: CSARATQGGRGEKLFF
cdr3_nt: TGCAGTGCTAGAGCTACACAGGGCGGGAGAGGTGAAAAACTGTTTTTT

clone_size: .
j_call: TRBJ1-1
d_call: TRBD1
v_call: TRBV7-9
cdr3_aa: CASSTPSRGQGGTEAFF
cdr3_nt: TGTGCCAGCAGCACACCCTCCAGGGGGCAAGGGGGCACTGAAGCTTTCTTT

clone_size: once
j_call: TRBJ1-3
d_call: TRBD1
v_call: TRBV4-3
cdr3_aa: CASSHRDRGPGNTIYF
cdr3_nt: TGCGCCAGCAGCCACCGGGACAGGGGGCCAGGAAACACCATATATTTT

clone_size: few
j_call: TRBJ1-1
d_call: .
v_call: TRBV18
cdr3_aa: CASSPTVTVEAFF
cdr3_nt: TGTGCCAGCTCACCAACAGTCACAGTCGAAGCTTTCTTT

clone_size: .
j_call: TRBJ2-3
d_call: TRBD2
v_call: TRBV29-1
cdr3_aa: CSVVAGGPSDTQYF
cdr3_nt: TGCAGCGTCGTAGCGGGAGGGCCTTCAGATACGCAGTATTTT

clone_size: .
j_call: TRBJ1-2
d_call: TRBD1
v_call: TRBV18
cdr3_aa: CASSQGQGVYGYTF
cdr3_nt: TGTGCCAGCTCACAGGGACAGGGGGTCTATGGCTACACCTTC

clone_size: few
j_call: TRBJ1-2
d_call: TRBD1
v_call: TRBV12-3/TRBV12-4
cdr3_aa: CASSLAGQGSGYTF
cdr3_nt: TGTGCCAGCAGTTTAGCGGGACAGGGCAGTGGCTACACCTTC

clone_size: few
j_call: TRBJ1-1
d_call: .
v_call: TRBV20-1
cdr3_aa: CSPRAGTEAFF
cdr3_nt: TGCAGTCCACGGGCGGGTACTGAAGCTTTCTTT

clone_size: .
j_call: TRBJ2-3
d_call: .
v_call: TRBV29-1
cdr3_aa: CSVDQGLTDTQYF
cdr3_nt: TGCAGCGTTGATCAGGGCCTCACAGATACGCAGTATTTT

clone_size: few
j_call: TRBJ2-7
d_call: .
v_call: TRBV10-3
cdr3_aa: CAISGGQASSYEQYF
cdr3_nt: TGTGCCATCAGTGGGGGGCAAGCTAGCTCCTACGAGCAGTACTTC

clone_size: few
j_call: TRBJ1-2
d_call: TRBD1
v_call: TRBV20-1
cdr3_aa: CSARTGENGYTF
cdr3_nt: TGCAGTGCCAGGACAGGAGAAAATGGCTACACCTTC

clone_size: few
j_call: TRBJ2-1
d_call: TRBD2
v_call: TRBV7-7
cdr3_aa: CASSFASGRRGLFF
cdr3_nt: TGTGCCAGCAGCTTTGCTAGCGGGAGGAGGGGTCTGTTCTTC

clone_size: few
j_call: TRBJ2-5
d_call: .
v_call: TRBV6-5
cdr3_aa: CASSYRVKETQYF
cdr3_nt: TGTGCCAGCAGTTACCGGGTCAAAGAGACCCAGTACTTC

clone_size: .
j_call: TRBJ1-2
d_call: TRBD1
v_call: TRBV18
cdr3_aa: CASSPTGTGDRYTF
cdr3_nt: TGTGCCAGCTCACCAACGGGGACAGGGGATCGCTACACCTTC

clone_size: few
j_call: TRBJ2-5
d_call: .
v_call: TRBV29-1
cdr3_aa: CSVGHLQETQYF
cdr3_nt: TGCAGCGTTGGGCACCTTCAAGAGACCCAGTACTTC

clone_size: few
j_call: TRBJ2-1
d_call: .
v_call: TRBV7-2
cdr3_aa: CASSLLGRGHNEQFF
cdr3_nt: TGTGCCAGCAGCTTACTTGGTCGAGGCCACAATGAGCAGTTCTTC

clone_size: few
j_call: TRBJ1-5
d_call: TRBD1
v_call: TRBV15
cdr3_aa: CATKTGTDSNQPQHF
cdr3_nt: TGTGCCACCAAAACCGGGACAGATAGCAATCAGCCCCAGCATTTT

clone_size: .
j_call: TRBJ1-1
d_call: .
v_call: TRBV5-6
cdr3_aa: CASSLVGAGMNTEAFF
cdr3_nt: TGTGCCAGCAGCTTGGTCGGTGCCGGAATGAACACTGAAGCTTTCTTT

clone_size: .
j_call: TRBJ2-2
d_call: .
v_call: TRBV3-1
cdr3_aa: CASSQLPAGELFF
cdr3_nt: TGTGCCAGCAGCCAATTACCTGCCGGGGAGCTGTTTTTT

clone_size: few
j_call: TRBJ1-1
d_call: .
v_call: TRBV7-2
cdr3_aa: CASSISAGTEAFF
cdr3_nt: TGTGCCAGCAGTATATCCGCTGGAACTGAAGCTTTCTTT

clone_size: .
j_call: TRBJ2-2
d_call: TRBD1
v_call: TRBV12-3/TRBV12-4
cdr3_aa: CASSFTGGSTGELFF
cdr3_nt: TGTGCCAGCAGTTTCACAGGGGGCTCAACCGGGGAGCTGTTTTTT

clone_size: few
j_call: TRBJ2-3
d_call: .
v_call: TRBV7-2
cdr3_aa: CASSPDPHTDTQYF
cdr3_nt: TGTGCCAGCAGCCCAGACCCCCACACAGATACGCAGTATTTT

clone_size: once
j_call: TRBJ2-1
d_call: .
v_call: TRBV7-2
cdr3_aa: CASSFLAAGMREQFF
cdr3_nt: TGTGCCAGCAGCTTCCTAGCTGCGGGGATGCGTGAGCAGTTCTTC

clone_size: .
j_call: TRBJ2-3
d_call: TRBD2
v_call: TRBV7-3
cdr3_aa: CASSSNRAGGQYF
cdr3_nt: TGTGCCAGCAGCTCTAACAGAGCGGGAGGGCAGTATTTT

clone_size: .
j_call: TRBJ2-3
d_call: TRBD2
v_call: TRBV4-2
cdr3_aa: CASSPYGTSGISTDTQYF
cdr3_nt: TGTGCCAGCAGCCCCTACGGGACTAGCGGGATCAGCACAGATACGCAGTATTTT

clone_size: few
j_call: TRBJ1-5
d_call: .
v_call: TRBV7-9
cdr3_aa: CASSLGTGTYQPQHF
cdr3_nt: TGTGCCAGCAGCTTAGGCACAGGGACCTATCAGCCCCAGCATTTT

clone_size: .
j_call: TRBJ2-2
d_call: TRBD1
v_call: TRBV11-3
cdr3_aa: CASSLDRGSTGELFF
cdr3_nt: TGTGCCAGCAGCTTGGACAGGGGATCTACCGGGGAGCTGTTTTTT

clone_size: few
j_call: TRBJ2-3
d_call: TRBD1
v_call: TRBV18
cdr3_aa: CASSPQGANQDTQYF
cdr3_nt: TGTGCCAGCTCACCCCAGGGGGCAAATCAAGATACGCAGTATTTT

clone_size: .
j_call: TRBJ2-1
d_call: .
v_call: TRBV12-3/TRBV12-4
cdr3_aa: CASSTSGVRNEQFF
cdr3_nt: TGTGCCAGCAGCACCTCGGGGGTGAGAAATGAGCAGTTCTTC

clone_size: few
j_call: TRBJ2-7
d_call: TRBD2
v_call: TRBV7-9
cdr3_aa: CASSELGGFEQYF
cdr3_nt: TGTGCCAGCAGCGAATTGGGGGGGTTCGAGCAGTACTTC

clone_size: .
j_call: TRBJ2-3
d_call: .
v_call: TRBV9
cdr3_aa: CASSPALQRDTQYF
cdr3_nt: TGTGCCAGCAGCCCCGCATTACAGAGAGATACGCAGTATTTT

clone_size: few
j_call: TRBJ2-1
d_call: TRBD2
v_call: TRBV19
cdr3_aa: CASSINSGPVEEQFF
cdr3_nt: TGTGCCAGTAGTATAAATAGCGGGCCAGTCGAGGAGCAGTTCTTC

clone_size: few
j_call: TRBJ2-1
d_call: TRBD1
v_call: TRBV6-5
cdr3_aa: CASSSDTGVTYNEQFF
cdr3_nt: TGTGCCAGCAGTTCCGACACAGGGGTGACCTACAATGAGCAGTTCTTC

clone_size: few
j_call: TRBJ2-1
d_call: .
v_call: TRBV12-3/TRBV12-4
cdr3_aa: CASSIMTGSGGSSYNEQFF
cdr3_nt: TGTGCCAGCAGTATAATGACAGGGTCCGGCGGGAGCTCCTACAATGAGCAGTTCTTC

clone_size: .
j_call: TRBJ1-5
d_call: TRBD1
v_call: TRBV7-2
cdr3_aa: CASSFAGTGGQPQHF
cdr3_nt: TGTGCCAGCAGCTTCGCCGGGACAGGGGGACAGCCCCAGCATTTT

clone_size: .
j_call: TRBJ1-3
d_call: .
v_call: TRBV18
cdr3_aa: CASSQTSSGNTIYF
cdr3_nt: TGTGCCAGCTCACAGACTAGCTCTGGAAACACCATATATTTT

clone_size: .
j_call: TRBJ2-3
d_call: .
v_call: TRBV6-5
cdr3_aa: CASSYGVTTTDTQYF
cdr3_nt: TGTGCCAGCAGTTACGGGGTCACCACCACAGATACGCAGTATTTT